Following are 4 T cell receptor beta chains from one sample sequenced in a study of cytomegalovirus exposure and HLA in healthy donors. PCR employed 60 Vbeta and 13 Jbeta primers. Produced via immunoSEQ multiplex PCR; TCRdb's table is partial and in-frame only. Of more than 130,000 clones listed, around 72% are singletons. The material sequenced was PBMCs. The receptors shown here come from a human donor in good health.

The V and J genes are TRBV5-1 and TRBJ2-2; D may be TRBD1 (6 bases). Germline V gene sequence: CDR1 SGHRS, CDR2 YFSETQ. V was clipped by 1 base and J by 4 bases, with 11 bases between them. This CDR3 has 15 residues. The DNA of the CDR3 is TGCGCCAGCAGCTTGATACAGGGTGCCACCGGGGAGCTGTTTTTT. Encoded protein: CASSLIQGATGELFF.

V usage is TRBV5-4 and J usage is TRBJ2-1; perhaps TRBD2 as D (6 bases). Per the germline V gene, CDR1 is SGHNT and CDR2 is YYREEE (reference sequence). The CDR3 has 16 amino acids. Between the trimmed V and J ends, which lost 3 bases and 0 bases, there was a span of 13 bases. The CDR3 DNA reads TGTGCCAGCAGCTCGGGACTCCCGAGCTCCTACAATGAGCAGTTCTTC. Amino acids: CASSSGLPSSYNEQFF.

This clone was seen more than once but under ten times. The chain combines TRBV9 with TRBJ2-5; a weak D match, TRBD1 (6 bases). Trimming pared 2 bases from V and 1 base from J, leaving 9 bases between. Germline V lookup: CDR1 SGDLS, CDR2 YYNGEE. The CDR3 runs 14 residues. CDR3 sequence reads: CASSVPGAQETQYF. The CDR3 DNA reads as TGTGCCAGCAGCGTCCCAGGGGCCCAAGAGACCCAGTACTTC.

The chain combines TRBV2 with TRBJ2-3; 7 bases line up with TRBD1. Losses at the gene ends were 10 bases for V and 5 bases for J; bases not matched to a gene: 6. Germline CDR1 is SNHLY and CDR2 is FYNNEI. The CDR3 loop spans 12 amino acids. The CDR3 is CATSGGLDTQYF. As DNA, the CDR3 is TGTGCCACCTCAGGGGGTTTAGATACGCAGTATTTT.